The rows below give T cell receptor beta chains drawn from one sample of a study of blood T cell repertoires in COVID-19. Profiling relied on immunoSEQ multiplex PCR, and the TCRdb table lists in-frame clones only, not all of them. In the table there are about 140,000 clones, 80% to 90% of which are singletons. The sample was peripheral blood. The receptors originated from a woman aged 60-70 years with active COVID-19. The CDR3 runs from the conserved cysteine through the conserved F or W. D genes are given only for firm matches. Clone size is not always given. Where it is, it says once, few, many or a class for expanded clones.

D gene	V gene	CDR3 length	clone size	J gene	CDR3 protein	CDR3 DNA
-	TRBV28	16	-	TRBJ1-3	CASSLWAVNSGNTIYF	TGTGCCAGCAGTTTATGGGCCGTTAACTCTGGAAACACCATATATTTT
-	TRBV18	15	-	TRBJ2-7	CASSPSGGQGYEQYF	TGTGCCAGCTCACCCTCCGGGGGGCAAGGCTACGAGCAGTACTTC
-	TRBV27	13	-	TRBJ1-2	CASSRDTRHGYTF	TGTGCCAGCAGTAGGGACACCCGCCATGGCTACACCTTC
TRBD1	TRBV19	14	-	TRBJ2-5	CASSVDRGRETQYF	TGTGCCAGTAGTGTCGACAGGGGACGAGAGACCCAGTACTTC
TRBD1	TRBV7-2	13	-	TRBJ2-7	CASSGTASYEQYF	TGTGCCAGCAGCGGGACAGCTTCCTACGAGCAGTACTTC
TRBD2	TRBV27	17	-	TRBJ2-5	CASSLLTSGRVRETQYF	TGTGCCAGCAGTTTATTGACTAGCGGGAGGGTACGGGAGACCCAGTACTTC
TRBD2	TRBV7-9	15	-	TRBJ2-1	CASTLASGRANEQFF	TGTGCCAGCACCCTGGCTAGCGGGAGGGCCAATGAGCAGTTCTTC
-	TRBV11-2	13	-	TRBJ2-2	CASSLVGSGELFF	TGTGCCAGCAGCTTGGTAGGGAGCGGGGAGCTGTTTTTT
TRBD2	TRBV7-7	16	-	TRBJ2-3	CASSPGLARGADTQYF	TGTGCCAGCAGCCCGGGACTAGCGCGAGGGGCAGATACGCAGTATTTT
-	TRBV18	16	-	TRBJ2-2	CASSFIRDTNTGELFF	TGTGCCAGCTCGTTTATAAGGGACACGAACACCGGGGAGCTGTTTTTT
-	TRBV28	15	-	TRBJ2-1	CASSSRYLPYNEQFF	TGTGCCAGCAGTTCCCGTTACTTGCCCTACAATGAGCAGTTCTTC
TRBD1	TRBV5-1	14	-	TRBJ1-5	CASSLTGAGQPQHF	TGCGCCAGCAGCTTAACAGGGGCAGGTCAGCCCCAGCATTTT
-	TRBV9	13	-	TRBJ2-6	CASSSSPANVLTF	TGTGCCAGCAGCTCTTCCCCGGCCAACGTCCTGACTTTC
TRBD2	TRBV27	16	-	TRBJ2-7	CASSSYRLAGSYEQYF	TGTGCCAGCAGTTCATACCGACTAGCGGGATCCTACGAGCAGTACTTC
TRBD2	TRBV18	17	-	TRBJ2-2	CASSGLAGFSNTGELFF	TGTGCCAGCTCAGGACTAGCGGGATTTTCGAACACCGGGGAGCTGTTTTTT
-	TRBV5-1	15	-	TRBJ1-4	CASSLVGQTGEKLFF	TGCGCCAGCAGCTTGGTCGGGCAAACAGGTGAAAAACTGTTTTTT
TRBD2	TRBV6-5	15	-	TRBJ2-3	CASRGTSGGTDTQYF	TGTGCCAGCAGGGGGACTAGCGGGGGCACAGATACGCAGTATTTT
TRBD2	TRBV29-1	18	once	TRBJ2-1	CSVVTGTSGSSSYNEQFF	TGCAGCGTAGTGACCGGGACTAGCGGATCCAGCTCCTACAATGAGCAGTTCTTC
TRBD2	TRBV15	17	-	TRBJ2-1	CATSSLGSGTAYNEQFF	TGTGCCACCAGCAGCTTGGGGAGCGGGACGGCCTACAATGAGCAGTTCTTC
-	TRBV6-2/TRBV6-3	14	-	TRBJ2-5	CASSSRLGGETQYF	TGTGCCAGCAGTTCAAGACTAGGAGGGGAGACCCAGTACTTC
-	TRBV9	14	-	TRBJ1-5	CASSVDGGNQPQHF	TGTGCCAGCAGCGTAGACGGGGGAAATCAGCCCCAGCATTTT
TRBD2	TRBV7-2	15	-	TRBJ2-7	CASSIAGGPLYEQYF	TGTGCCAGCAGCATAGCGGGAGGGCCTTTATACGAGCAGTACTTC
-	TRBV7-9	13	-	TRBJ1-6	CASSAGWNSPLHF	TGTGCCAGCAGCGCAGGGTGGAATTCACCCCTCCACTTT
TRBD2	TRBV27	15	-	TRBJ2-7	CASSLDPSGFYEQYF	TGTGCCAGCAGTTTGGACCCTAGCGGGTTCTACGAGCAGTACTTC
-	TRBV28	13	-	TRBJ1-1	CASESGISQGAFF	TGTGCCAGCGAATCCGGGATCTCACAGGGAGCTTTCTTT
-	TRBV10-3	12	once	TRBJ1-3	CAIRDSGDTIYF	TGTGCCATCAGGGACAGTGGCGACACCATATATTTT
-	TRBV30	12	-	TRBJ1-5	CAWSAGNQPQHF	TGTGCCTGGAGTGCCGGCAATCAGCCCCAGCATTTT
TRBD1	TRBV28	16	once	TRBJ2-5	CASSLGTGVSGRAQYF	TGTGCCAGCAGTTTAGGGACAGGGGTCAGCGGGCGGGCCCAGTACTTC
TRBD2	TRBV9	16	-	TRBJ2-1	CASSAGTWGLVHEQFF	TGTGCCAGCAGCGCGGGGACTTGGGGACTAGTACATGAGCAGTTCTTC
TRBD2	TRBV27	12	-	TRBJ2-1	CASSLGGNEQFF	TGTGCCAGCAGTTTGGGGGGGAATGAGCAGTTCTTC
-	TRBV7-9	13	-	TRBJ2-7	CASSLGQAFEQYF	TGTGCCAGCAGCTTAGGACAGGCTTTCGAGCAGTACTTC
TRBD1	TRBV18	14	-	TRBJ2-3	CASSWTGETDTQYF	TGTGCCAGCTCCTGGACAGGGGAGACAGATACGCAGTATTTT
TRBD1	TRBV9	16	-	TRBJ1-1	CASSHPPGQANTEAFF	TGTGCCAGCAGCCATCCCCCGGGACAGGCCAACACTGAAGCTTTCTTT
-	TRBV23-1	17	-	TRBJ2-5	CASNTSSRSGHQETQYF	TGCGCCAGCAACACCAGCTCGAGAAGCGGCCACCAAGAGACCCAGTACTTC
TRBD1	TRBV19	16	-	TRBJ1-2	CASRYPGTGGNYGYTF	TGTGCCAGTAGATACCCCGGGACAGGGGGCAACTATGGCTACACCTTC
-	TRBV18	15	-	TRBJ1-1	CASSPLSSGGTEAFF	TGTGCCAGCTCACCACTGTCTTCGGGAGGCACTGAAGCTTTCTTT
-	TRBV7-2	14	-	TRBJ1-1	CASSSGILNTEAFF	TGTGCCAGCAGCTCGGGGATTTTGAACACTGAAGCTTTCTTT
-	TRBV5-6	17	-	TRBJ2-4	CASSSLGSGLAKNIQYF	TGTGCCAGCAGCTCCCTAGGGAGCGGCCTAGCCAAAAACATTCAGTACTTC
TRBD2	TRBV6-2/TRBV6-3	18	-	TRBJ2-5	CASSPLGGSGNRQETQYF	TGTGCCAGCAGTCCCCTCGGGGGTAGCGGGAATCGCCAAGAGACCCAGTACTTC
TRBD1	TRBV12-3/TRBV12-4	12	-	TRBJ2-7	CASSSRGHEQYF	TGTGCCAGCAGTTCCAGGGGGCACGAGCAGTACTTC
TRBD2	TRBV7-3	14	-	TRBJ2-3	CASGIAGFTDTQYF	TGTGCCAGCGGAATAGCGGGGTTCACAGATACGCAGTATTTT
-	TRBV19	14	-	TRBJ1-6	CASSIATGNSPLHF	TGTGCCAGTAGTATCGCTACAGGGAATTCACCCCTCCACTTT
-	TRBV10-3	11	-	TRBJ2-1	CAISVNNEQFF	TGTGCCATCAGTGTAAACAATGAGCAGTTCTTC
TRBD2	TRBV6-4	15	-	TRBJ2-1	CASSIAGGSYNEQFF	TGTGCCAGCAGTATAGCGGGAGGCTCCTACAATGAGCAGTTCTTC
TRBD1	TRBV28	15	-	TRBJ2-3	CASSPGGMVLDTQYF	TGTGCCAGCAGCCCAGGGGGCATGGTGTTAGATACGCAGTATTTT
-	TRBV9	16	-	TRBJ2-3	CASSLAGSGRTDTQYF	TGTGCCAGCAGCCTCGCGGGTAGCGGCCGCACAGATACGCAGTATTTT
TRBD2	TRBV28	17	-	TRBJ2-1	CASSLENIAGVVNEQFF	TGTGCCAGCAGTTTAGAGAACATAGCGGGAGTTGTCAATGAGCAGTTCTTC
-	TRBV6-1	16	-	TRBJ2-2	CASSGYSGLNTGELFF	TGTGCCAGCAGTGGATATAGCGGACTGAACACCGGGGAGCTGTTTTTT